This T cell receptor (beta chain) was identified in a study of blood T cell repertoires in COVID-19. About the research overall: Spain, Italy and the United States supplied samples that represented acute and convalescent COVID-19. In each case, the material was cDNA or gDNA derived from T cells, B-cell-depleted T cells, or PBMCs.

This CDR3 is built from 14 residues. With 1 base removed from V and 10 bases from J, the gap between germline ends came to 11 bases. Germline values: CDR1 LGHNA, CDR2 YNFKEQ. Using immunoSEQ multiplex PCR, the repertoire was profiled, and TCRdb retains in-frame clones only, with some absent. Of 260,000 or so clones in the sample, less than 85% were seen once. This clonotype originated in a woman aged 45 to 65 who had recovered from COVID-19. J is TRBJ1-6 and V is TRBV4-2; D gene unclear. Sequencing input: PBMCs or T cells enriched from blood (not recorded which). The CDR3 nucleotides read TGTGCCAGCAGCCAAGGCTCTGAGGTGTCACCCCTCCACTTT. The encoded protein is CASSQGSEVSPLHF.